These 3 T cell receptor beta chains originate from one sample sequenced in a study of cytomegalovirus exposure and HLA in healthy donors. The study ran its PCR with 60 Vbeta and 13 Jbeta primers. The assay was immunoSEQ multiplex PCR, and TCRdb's table has in-frame clones only and misses some. The table has fewer than 150,000 clones, about 80% seen once. Sequencing was performed on PBMCs. These receptor sequences come from a middle-aged man in good health and CMV-seropositive.

The chain links TRBV4-2 to TRBJ2-7; possibly TRBD2 for D (5 bases). The V end was cut by 4 bases, the J end by 3 bases, with 10 bases between. Germline CDR1 reads LGHNA; CDR2 reads YNFKEQ. This CDR3 contains 13 residues. The CDR3 sequence: CASSLWAGYEQYF. CDR3 nucleotide sequence: TGTGCCAGCAGCCTTTGGGCGGGCTACGAGCAGTACTTC.

This clone has more than one count but fewer than ten. V is TRBV6-1 and J is TRBJ2-7; weak D call: TRBD2 (5 bases). Germline V gives CDR1 MNHNS, CDR2 SASEGT. The V end lost 1 base, the J end lost 2 bases, and 12 bases lay between the germline ends. The CDR3 totals 15 residues. CDR3 nucleotide sequence: TGTGCCAGCAGTGAAGACGGGGTAAACCCCTACGAGCAGTACTTC. Its translation is CASSEDGVNPYEQYF.

CDR3 in DNA: TGTGCCAGCAGTGAAGCGTCAGGGGGTTGGGACTATGGCTACACCTTC. This encodes CASSEASGGWDYGYTF. The genes are TRBV6-1 and TRBJ1-2, with 7 bases matching TRBD1. The CDR3 totals 16 residues. V gave up 0 bases and J gave up 3 bases; unmatched junction bases: 7. Germline lookup yields CDR1 MNHNS and CDR2 SASEGT.